This TCR beta chain was found in a study of CD8 T cells in Susac syndrome. The authors reverse transcribed about 0.5 to 1 ug RNA with random hexamers. TCRdb re-derived calls from the immunoSEQ multiplex PCR reads in MiXCR, one entry per CDR3 protein. The profile shows some 210,000 distinct CDR3 sequences, around 93% of them singletons. TCR beta sequencing covered blood CD8+ and CD4+ T cells. The authors negatively isolated CD8+ and CD4+ T cells and FACS-enriched TEMRA cells. J gave up 6 bases and V 1 base, and 9 bases lay outside the gene matches. Germline V gene sequence: CDR1 DFQATT, CDR2 SNEGSKA (reference sequence). The CDR3 contains 15 residues.

The chain recombines TRBV20-1 with TRBJ2-3; 8 bases fit TRBD2. The receptor was derived from a human donor with Susac syndrome. The sample comprised CD4+ T cells from PBMCs. The CDR3 region is CSARGISGAEDTQYF. The DNA of the CDR3 is TGCAGTGCTAGAGGCATTAGCGGGGCCGAGGATACGCAGTATTTT.